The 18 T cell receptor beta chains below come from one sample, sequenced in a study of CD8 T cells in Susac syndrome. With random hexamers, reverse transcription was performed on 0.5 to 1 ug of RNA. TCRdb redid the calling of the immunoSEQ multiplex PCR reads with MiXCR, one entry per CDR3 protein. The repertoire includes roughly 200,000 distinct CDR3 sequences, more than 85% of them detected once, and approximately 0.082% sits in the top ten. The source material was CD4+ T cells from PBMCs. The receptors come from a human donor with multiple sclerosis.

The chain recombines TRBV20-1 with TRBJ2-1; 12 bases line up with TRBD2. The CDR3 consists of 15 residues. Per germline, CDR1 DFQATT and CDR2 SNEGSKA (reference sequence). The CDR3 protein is CSLRTSGGPDNEQFF. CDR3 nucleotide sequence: TGCAGCCTCAGAACTAGCGGGGGGCCCGACAATGAGCAGTTCTTC.

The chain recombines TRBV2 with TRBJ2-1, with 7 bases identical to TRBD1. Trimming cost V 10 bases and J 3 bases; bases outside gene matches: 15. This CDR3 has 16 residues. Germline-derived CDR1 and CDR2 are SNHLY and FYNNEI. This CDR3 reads CATMNGDRAFYNEQFF. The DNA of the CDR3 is TGTGCCACCATGAATGGGGACAGAGCCTTCTACAATGAGCAGTTCTTC.

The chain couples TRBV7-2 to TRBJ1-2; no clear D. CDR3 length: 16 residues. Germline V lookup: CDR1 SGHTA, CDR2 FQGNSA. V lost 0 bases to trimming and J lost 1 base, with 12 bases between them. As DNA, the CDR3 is TGTGCCAGCAGCTTAGCCAGCCCTTCCATTAACTATGGCTACACCTTC. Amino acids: CASSLASPSINYGYTF.

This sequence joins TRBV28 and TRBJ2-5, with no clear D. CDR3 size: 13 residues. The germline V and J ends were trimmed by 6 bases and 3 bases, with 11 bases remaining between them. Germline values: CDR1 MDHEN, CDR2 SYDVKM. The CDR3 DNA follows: TGTGCCAGCAGCCACCTTGGTGAAGAGACCCAGTACTTC. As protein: CASSHLGEETQYF.

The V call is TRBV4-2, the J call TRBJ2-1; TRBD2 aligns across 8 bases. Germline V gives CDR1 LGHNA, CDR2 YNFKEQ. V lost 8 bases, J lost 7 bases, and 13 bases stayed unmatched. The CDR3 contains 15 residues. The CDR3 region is CASHRESGGQNEQFF. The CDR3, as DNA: TGTGCCAGCCACCGAGAGAGCGGGGGTCAAAATGAGCAGTTCTTC.

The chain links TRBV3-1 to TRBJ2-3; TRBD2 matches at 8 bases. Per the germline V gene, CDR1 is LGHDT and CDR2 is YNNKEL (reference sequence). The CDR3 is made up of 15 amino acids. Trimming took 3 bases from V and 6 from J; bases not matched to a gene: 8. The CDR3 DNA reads TGTGCCAGCAGCCAGGCGGGACTAGGGGTGGATACGCAGTATTTT. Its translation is CASSQAGLGVDTQYF.

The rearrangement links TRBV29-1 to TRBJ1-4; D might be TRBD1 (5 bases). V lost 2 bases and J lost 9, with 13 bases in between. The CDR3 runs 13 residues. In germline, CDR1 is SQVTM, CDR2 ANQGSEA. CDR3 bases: TGCAGCGTTGAATGGAGATCGGGGCAAAAACTGTTTTTT. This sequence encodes CSVEWRSGQKLFF.

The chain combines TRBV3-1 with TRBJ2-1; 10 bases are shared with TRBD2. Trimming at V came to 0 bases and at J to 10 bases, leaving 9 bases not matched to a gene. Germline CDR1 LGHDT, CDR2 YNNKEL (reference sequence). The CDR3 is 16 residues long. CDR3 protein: CASSQDPGLALGEQFF. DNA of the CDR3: TGTGCCAGCAGCCAAGATCCGGGACTAGCGCTAGGGGAGCAGTTCTTC.

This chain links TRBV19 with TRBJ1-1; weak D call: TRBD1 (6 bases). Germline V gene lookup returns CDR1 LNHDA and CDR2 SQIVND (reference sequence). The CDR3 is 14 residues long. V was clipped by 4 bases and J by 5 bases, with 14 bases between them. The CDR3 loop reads CASSTHREGTEAFF. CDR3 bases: TGTGCCAGTAGTACGCACAGGGAGGGGACTGAAGCTTTCTTT.

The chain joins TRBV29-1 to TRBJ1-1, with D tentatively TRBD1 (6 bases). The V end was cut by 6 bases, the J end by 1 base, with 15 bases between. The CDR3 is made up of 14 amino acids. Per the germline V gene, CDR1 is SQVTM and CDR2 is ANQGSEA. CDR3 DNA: TGCAGCGTCAGAACAGGGACGGGGAACACTGAAGCTTTCTTT. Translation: CSVRTGTGNTEAFF.

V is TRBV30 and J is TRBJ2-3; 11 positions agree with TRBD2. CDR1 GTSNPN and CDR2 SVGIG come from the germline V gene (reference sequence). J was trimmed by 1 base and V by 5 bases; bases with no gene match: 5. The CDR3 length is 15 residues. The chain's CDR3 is CAWGEGLAGTDTQYF. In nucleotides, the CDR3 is TGTGCCTGGGGCGAGGGACTAGCGGGCACAGATACGCAGTATTTT.

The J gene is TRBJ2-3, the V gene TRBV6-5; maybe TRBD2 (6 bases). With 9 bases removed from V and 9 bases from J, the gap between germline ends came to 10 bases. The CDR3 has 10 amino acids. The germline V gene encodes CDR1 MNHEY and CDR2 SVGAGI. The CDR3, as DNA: TGTGCCAGTGGGGAGGTCACGCAGTATTTT. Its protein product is CASGEVTQYF.

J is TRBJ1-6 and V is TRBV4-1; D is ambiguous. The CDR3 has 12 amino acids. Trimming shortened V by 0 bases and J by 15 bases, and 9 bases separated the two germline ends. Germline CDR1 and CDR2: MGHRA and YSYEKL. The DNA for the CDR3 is TGCGCCAGCAGCCAAGAAGGAAGGCTCCTCCACTTT. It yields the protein CASSQEGRLLHF.

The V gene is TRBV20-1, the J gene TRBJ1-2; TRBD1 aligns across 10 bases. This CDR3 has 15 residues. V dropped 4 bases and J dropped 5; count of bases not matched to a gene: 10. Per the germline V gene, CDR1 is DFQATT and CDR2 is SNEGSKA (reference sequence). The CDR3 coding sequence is TGCAGTGCTAACTGGCGGGGACAGGGGATTTATGGCTACACCTTC. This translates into CSANWRGQGIYGYTF.

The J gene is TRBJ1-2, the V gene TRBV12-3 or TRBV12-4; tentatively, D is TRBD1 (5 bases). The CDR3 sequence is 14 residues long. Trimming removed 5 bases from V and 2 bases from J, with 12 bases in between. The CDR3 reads CASSPGQGNYGYTF. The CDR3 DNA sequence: TGTGCCAGCAGTCCTGGTCAGGGAAACTATGGCTACACCTTC.

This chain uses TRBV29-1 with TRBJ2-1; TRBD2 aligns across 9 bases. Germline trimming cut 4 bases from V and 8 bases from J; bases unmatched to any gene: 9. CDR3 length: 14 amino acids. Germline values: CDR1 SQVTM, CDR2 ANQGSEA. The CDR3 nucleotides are TGCAGCGTTGGAGTGGCGGGGGGGCCGCATGAGCAGTTCTTC. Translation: CSVGVAGGPHEQFF.

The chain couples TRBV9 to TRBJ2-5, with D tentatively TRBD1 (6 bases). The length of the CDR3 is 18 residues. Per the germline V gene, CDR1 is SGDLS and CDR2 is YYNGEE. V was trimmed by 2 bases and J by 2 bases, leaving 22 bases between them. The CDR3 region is CASSVLPRGQGQQETQYF. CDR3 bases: TGTGCCAGCAGCGTCCTCCCGAGAGGTCAGGGGCAGCAAGAGACCCAGTACTTC.

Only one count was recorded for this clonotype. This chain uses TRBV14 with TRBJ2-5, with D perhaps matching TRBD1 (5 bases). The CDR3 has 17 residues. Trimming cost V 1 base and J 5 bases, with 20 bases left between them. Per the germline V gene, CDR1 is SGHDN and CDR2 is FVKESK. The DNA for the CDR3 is TGTGCCAGCAGCCAAGTTTCGCGAACAGGTGCTCGGGAGACCCAGTACTTC. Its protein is CASSQVSRTGARETQYF.